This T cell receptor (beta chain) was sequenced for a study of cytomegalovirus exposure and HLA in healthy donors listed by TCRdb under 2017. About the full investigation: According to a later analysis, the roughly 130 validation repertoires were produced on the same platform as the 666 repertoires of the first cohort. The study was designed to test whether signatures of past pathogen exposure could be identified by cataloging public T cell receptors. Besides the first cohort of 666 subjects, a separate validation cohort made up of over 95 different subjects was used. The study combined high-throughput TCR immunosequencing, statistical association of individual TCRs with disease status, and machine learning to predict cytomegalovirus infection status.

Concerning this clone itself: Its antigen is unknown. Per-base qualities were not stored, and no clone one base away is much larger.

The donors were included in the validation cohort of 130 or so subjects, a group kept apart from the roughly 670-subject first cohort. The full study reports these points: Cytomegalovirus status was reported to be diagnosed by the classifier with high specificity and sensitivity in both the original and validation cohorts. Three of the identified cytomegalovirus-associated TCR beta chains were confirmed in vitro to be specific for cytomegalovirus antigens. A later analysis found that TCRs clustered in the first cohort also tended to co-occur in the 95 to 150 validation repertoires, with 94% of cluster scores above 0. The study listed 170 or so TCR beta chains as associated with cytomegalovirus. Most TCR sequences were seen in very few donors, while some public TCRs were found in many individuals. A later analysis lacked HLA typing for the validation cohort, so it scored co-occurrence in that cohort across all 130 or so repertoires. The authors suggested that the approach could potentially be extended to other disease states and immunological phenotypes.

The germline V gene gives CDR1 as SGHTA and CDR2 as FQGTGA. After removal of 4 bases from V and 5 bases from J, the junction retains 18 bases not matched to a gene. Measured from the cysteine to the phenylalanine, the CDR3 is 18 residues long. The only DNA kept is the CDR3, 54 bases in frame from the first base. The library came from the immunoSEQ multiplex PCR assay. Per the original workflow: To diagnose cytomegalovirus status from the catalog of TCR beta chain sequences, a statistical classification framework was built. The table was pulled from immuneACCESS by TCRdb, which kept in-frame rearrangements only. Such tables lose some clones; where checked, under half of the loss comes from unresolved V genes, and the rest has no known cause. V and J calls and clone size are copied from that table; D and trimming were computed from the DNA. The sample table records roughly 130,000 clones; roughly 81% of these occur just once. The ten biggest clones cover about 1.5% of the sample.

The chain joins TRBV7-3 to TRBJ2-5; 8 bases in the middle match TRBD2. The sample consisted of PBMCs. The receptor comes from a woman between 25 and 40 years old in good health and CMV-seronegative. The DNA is TGTGCCAGCAGCTATAAGCCCTCTTCTAGCGGGCGTATGGAGACCCAGTACTTC. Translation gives CASSYKPSSSGRMETQYF. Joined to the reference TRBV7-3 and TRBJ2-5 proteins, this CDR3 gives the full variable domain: GAGVSQTPSNKVTEKGKYVELRCDPISGHTALYWYRQSLGQGPEFLIYFQGTGAADDSGLPNDRFFAVRPEGSVSTLKIQRTERGDSAVYLCASSYKPSSSGRMETQYFGPGTRLLVL.